A single sample gave rise to the 6 T cell receptor beta chains below, sequenced in a study of shared clonotypes between healthy human individuals. TCRdb's copy holds only in-frame clones and misses some; the assay was immunoSEQ multiplex PCR. This table holds a few hundred thousand clones, around 77% found once. The sample comprised PBMCs. These receptors were collected from a woman aged 40 to 49 in good health. Some clones in this sample may be carry-over from other donors' samples.

The chain recombines TRBV6-5 with TRBJ1-6, with D tentatively TRBD1 (5 bases). Trimming pared 0 bases from V and 2 bases from J, leaving 8 bases between. CDR1 is MNHEY, CDR2 SVGAGI, per germline. The CDR3 contains 16 residues. The CDR3 DNA reads as TGTGCCAGCAGTTACTCGGACACCACCTATAATTCACCCCTCCACTTT. It is translated as CASSYSDTTYNSPLHF.

Details on this clone: Sequence at one end of the junction differs from germline and may be a read error. V and J are TRBV5-1 and TRBJ2-7; 9 nucleotides align to TRBD2. This CDR3 contains 15 residues. The germline CDR1 and CDR2 sequences are SGHRS and YFSETQ. In nucleotides, the CDR3 is TGCGCCGGCAGCTCCTTAGCGGGAGAAACCTACGAGCAATACTTC. Its protein product is CAGSSLAGETYEQYF.

The V gene is TRBV5-1, the J gene TRBJ2-1; 7 nucleotides agree with TRBD1. In germline, CDR1 is SGHRS, CDR2 YFSETQ. The ends lost 6 bases at V and 3 bases at J; junction bases unmatched: 6. This CDR3 has 14 amino acids. CDR3: CASNSGGIYNEQFF. In DNA, the CDR3 is TGCGCCAGCAACTCAGGGGGAATCTACAATGAGCAGTTCTTC.

The genes are TRBV9 and TRBJ2-3, with 7 nucleotides matching TRBD1. V trimming: 4 bases; J trimming: 2 bases; junction bases outside the gene matches: 4. The CDR3 length is 14 residues. Germline CDR1 and CDR2: SGDLS and YYNGEE. The CDR3 nucleotides are TGTGCCAGCAGCATGGGACAGACCACAGATACGCAGTATTTT. Translated, it gives CASSMGQTTDTQYF.

This clone was seen once. The chain couples TRBV6-5 to TRBJ2-6, with D uncertain. The germline V and J ends were trimmed by 0 bases and 1 base, with 7 bases remaining between them. The CDR3 has 16 residues. Germline loops: CDR1 MNHEY, CDR2 SVGAGI. The CDR3 nucleotides are TGTGCCAGCAGTTACTCCTCCAGGTCTGGGGCCAACGTCCTGACTTTC. Residues: CASSYSSRSGANVLTF.

This chain links TRBV6-1 with TRBJ1-4, with a tentative D call TRBD1 (6 bases). The CDR3 is 13 amino acids. Germline CDR1 reads MNHNS; CDR2 reads SASEGT. The ends were cut back, 4 bases at V and 7 bases at J, with 10 bases in the middle. CDR3 nucleotides: TGTGCCAGCAGTGGGACAGACTTTGAAAAACTGTTTTTT. Protein product: CASSGTDFEKLFF.